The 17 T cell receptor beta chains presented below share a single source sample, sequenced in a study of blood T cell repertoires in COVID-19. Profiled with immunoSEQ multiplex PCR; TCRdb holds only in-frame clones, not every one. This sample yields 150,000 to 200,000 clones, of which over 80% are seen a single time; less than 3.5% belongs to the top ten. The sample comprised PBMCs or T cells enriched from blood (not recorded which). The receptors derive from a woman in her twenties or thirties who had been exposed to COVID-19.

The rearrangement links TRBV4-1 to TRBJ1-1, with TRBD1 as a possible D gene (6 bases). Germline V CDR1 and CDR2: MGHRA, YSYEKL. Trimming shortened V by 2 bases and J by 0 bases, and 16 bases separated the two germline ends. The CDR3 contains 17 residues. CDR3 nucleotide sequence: TGCGCCAGCAGCCAACCGAATGACAGGTACCTGAACACTGAAGCTTTCTTT. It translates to CASSQPNDRYLNTEAFF.

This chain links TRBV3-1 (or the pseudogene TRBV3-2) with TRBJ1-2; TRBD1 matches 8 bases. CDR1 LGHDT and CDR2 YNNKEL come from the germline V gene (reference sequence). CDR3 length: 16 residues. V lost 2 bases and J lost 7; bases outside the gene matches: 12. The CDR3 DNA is TGTGCCAGCAGCCAAAGGGGTGACAGGGGACGTGCTGGCTACACCTTC. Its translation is CASSQRGDRGRAGYTF.

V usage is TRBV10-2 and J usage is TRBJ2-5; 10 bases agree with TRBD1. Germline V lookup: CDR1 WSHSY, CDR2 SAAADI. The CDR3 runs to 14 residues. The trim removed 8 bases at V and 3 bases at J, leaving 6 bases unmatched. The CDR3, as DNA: TGCGCCAGCGGGGGGACAGGGGCGAAAGAGACCCAGTACTTC. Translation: CASGGTGAKETQYF.

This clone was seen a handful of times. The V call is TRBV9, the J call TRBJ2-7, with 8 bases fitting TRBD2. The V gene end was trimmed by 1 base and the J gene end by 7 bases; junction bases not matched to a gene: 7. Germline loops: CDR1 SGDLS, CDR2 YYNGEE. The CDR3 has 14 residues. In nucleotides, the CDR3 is TGTGCCAGCAGCGTACACCTAGCGGGTAGTGAGCAGTACTTC. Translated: CASSVHLAGSEQYF.

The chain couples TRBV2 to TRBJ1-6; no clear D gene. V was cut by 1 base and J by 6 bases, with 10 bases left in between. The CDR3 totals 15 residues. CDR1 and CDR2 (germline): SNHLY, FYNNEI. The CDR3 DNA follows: TGTGCCAGCAGTGAAGGGCCTGGTCCTAATTCACCCCTCCACTTT. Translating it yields CASSEGPGPNSPLHF.

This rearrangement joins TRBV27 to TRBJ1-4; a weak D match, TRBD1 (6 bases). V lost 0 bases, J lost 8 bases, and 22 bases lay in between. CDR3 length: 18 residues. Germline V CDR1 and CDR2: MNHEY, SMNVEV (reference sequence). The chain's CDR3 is CASSLSYPDRTGGEKLFF. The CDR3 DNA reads TGTGCCAGCAGTTTATCCTACCCCGACAGGACTGGAGGCGAAAAACTGTTTTTT.

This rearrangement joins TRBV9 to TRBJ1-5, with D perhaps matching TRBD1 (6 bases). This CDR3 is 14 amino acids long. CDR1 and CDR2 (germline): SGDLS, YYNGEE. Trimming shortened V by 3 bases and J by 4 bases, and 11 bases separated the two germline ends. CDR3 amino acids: CASSEGGQNQPQHF. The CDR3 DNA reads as TGTGCCAGCAGCGAGGGGGGGCAGAATCAGCCCCAGCATTTT.

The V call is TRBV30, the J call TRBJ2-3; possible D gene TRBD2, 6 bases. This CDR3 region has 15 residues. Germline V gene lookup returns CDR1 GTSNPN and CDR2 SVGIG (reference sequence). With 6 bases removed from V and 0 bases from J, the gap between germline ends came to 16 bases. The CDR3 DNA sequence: TGTGCCTGCCGTAGACTAGATCCTAGCACAGATACGCAGTATTTT. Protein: CACRRLDPSTDTQYF.

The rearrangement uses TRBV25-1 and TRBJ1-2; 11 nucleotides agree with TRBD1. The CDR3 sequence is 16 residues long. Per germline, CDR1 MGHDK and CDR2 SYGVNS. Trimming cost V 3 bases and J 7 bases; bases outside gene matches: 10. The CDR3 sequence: CASSDSRTGGWSGYTF. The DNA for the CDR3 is TGTGCCAGCAGTGATTCCAGGACAGGGGGCTGGAGTGGCTACACCTTC.

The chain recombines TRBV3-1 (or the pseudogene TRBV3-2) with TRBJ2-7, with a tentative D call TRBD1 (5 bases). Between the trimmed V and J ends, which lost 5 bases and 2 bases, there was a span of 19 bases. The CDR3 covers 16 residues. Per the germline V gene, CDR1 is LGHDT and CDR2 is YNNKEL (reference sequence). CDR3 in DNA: TGTGCCAGCAGCTCCCACAGCCAGGGTCAAGCCTACGAGCAGTACTTC. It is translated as CASSSHSQGQAYEQYF.

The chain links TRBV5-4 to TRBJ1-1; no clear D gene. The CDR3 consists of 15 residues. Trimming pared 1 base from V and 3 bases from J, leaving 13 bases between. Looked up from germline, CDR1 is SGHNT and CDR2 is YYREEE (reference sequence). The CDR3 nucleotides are TGTGCCAGCAGCTTGCGAAGGGCGCGGGACACTGAAGCTTTCTTT. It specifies CASSLRRARDTEAFF.

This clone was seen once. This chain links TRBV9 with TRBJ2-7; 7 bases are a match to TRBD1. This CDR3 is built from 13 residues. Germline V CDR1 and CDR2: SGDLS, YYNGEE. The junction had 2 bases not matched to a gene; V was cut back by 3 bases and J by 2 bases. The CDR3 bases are TGTGCCAGCAGCGACAGGGGAACCTACGAGCAGTACTTC. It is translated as CASSDRGTYEQYF.

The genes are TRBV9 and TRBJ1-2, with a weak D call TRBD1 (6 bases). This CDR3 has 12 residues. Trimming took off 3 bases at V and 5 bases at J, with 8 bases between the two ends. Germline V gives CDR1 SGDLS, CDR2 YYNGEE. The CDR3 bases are TGTGCCAGCAGCGCCGGACAGTATGGCTACACCTTC. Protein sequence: CASSAGQYGYTF.

This CDR3 reads CASSVRQGNTEAFF. Written as DNA, the CDR3 is TGCGCCAGCAGCGTAAGACAGGGGAACACTGAAGCTTTCTTT. This chain connects TRBV5-1 to TRBJ1-1, with TRBD1 identical over 7 bases. Trimming cost V 4 bases and J 1 base; bases outside gene matches: 4. This CDR3 comprises 14 residues. Germline CDR1 SGHRS, CDR2 YFSETQ. The full variable domain, in which reference TRBV5-1 and TRBJ1-1 provide the parts outside the CDR3, is KAGVTQTPRYLIKTRGQQVTLSCSPISGHRSVSWYQQTPGQGLQFLFEYFSETQRNKGNFPGRFSGRQFSNSRSEMNVSTLELGDSALYLCASSVRQGNTEAFFGQGTRLTVV.

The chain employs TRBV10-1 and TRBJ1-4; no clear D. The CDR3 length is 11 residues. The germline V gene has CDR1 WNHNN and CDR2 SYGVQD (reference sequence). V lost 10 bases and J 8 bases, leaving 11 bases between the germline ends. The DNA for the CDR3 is TGCGCCACTTCCCGAGTCGAAAAACTGTTTTTT. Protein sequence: CATSRVEKLFF.

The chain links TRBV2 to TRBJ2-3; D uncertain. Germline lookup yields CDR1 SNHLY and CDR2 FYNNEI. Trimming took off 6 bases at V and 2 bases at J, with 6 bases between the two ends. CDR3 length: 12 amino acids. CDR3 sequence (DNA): TGTGCCAGCAGAGGAGACACAGATACGCAGTATTTT. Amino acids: CASRGDTDTQYF. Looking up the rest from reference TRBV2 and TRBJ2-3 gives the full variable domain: EPEVTQTPSHQVTQMGQEVILRCVPISNHLYFYWYRQILGQKVEFLVSFYNNEISEKSEIFDDQFSVERPDGSNFTLKIRSTKLEDSAMYFCASRGDTDTQYFGPGTRLTVL.

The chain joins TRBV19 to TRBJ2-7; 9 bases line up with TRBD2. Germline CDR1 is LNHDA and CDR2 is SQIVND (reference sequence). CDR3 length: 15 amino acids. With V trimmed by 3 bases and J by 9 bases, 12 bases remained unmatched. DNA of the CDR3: TGTGCCAGTAGTATGAGAGTAGCGGGGGTTCCTTTGCAGTACTTC. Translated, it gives CASSMRVAGVPLQYF.